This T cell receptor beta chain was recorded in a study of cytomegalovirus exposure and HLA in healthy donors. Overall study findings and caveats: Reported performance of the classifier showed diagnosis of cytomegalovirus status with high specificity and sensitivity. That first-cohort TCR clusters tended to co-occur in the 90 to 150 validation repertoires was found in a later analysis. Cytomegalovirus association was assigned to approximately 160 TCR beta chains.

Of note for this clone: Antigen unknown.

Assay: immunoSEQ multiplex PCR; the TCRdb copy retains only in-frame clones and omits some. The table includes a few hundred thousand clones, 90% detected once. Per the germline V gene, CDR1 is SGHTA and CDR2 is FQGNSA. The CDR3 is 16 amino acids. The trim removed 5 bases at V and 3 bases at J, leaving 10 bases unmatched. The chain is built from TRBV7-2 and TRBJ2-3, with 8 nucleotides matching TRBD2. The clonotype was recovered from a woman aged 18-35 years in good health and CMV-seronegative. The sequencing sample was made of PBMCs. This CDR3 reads CASSPGAGGGTDTQYF. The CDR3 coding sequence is TGTGCCAGCAGCCCCGGGGCGGGCGGGGGGACAGATACGCAGTATTTT.